Presented here are 7 T cell receptor beta chains from one specimen sequenced in a study of cytomegalovirus exposure and HLA in healthy donors. The primer mix had 60 Vbeta and 13 Jbeta primers. Sequencing was performed with immunoSEQ multiplex PCR; in TCRdb, only in-frame clones are kept and a portion is missing. Of around 160,000 clones in the sample, around 80% were seen once. Source material: PBMCs. These receptors were collected from a woman between 40 and 50 years old in good health and CMV-seropositive.

This chain links TRBV2 with TRBJ1-5; no clear D gene. Germline CDR1 is SNHLY and CDR2 is FYNNEI. The V end was cut by 2 bases, the J end by 3 bases, with 11 bases between. The CDR3 runs to 15 residues. CDR3 protein: CASSEIRGDNQPQHF. The CDR3 coding sequence is TGTGCCAGCAGTGAAATCCGGGGTGACAATCAGCCCCAGCATTTT.

J is TRBJ2-1 and V is TRBV5-1; possible D gene TRBD1, 5 bases. V shed 2 bases and J shed 15 bases, with 15 bases lying between them. There are 12 residues in the CDR3. Germline values: CDR1 SGHRS, CDR2 YFSETQ. In DNA form, the CDR3 reads TGCGCCAGCAGCTTTCAGGGCTTAGGGGTGTTCTTC. This sequence encodes CASSFQGLGVFF.

The gene calls are TRBV7-9 and TRBJ2-3; D is possibly TRBD1 (6 bases). The CDR3 totals 16 residues. The V end lost 5 bases, the J end lost 2 bases, and 17 bases lay between the germline ends. Germline V lookup: CDR1 SEHNR, CDR2 FQNEAQ (reference sequence). In DNA form, the CDR3 reads TGTGCCAGCAGCCCGACGGACAGACCTCTCACAGATACGCAGTATTTT. This codes for CASSPTDRPLTDTQYF.

The V and J genes are TRBV20-1 and TRBJ1-1; tentative D call: TRBD1 (5 bases). Trimming shortened V by 5 bases and J by 5 bases, and 9 bases separated the two germline ends. The CDR3 sequence is 11 residues long. The V gene's germline CDR1 is DFQATT and CDR2 SNEGSKA (reference sequence). The DNA for the CDR3 is TGCAGTGCTGCGGGGGGGACTGAAGCTTTCTTT. It codes for CSAAGGTEAFF.

This clone was observed a handful of times. This rearrangement joins TRBV6-5 to TRBJ2-2; 9 nucleotides match TRBD2. Germline CDR1 MNHEY, CDR2 SVGAGI. The V segment lost 4 bases and the J segment 5 bases; nucleotides outside the gene matches: 5. This CDR3 has 15 residues. In nucleotides, the CDR3 is TGTGCCAGCAGTTTGGGACTAGCAATGACCGGGGAGCTGTTTTTT. It is translated as CASSLGLAMTGELFF.

The CDR3 sequence: CASSAASVSYNEQFF. The CDR3 DNA follows: TGTGCCAGCAGCGCTGCTAGCGTCTCCTACAATGAGCAGTTCTTC. This chain connects TRBV5-4 to TRBJ2-1, with D perhaps TRBD2 (6 bases). The CDR3 is 15 residues long. V lost 4 bases to trimming and J lost 0 bases, with 11 bases between them. Germline CDR1 SGHNT, CDR2 YYREEE (reference sequence). The variable domain in full, completed from reference TRBV5-4 and TRBJ2-1, reads ETGVTQSPTHLIKTRGQQVTLRCSSQSGHNTVSWYQQALGQGPQFIFQYYREEENGRGNFPPRFSGLQFPNYSSELNVNALELDDSALYLCASSAASVSYNEQFFGPGTRLTVL.

The V call is TRBV6-8, the J call TRBJ2-3; TRBD2 agrees at 8 bases. Trimming at V came to 11 bases and at J to 6 bases, leaving 19 bases not matched to a gene. Germline loops: CDR1 MNHGY, CDR2 SAAAGT. The CDR3 has 16 residues. The CDR3 sequence is CAGRRIRTSQTDTQYF. As DNA, the CDR3 is TGTGCCGGCCGGCGAATCAGGACTAGCCAGACGGATACGCAGTATTTT.